A selection of T cell receptor beta chains follows, all from one sample in a study of cytomegalovirus exposure and HLA in healthy donors. The repertoire was sequenced with immunoSEQ multiplex PCR; TCRdb's copy has only in-frame clones and lacks some. This sample carries over 50,000 clones, more than 80% of them seen once, and the ten largest clones take about 1.6%. Sequencing input: PBMCs. These receptors all stem from a man between 25 and 39 years old in good health and CMV-seropositive. CDR3s include the opening cysteine and the closing phenylalanine or tryptophan. A D gene is named only where the DNA matches it firmly. Part of the rows lack a size; the others show once, few, many or a class for expanded clones.

-	TRBJ1-2	TRBV28	-	TGTGCCAGCAGTGATCCAGGGCGTAACTATGGCTACACCTTC	CASSDPGRNYGYTF
once	TRBJ1-4	TRBV21-1	-	TGTGCCAGCAGCAAAGCTGGTCAGGGGGCGCGGGAAAAACTGTTTTTT	CASSKAGQGAREKLFF
-	TRBJ2-7	TRBV18	TRBD2	TGTGCCAGCTCACCAGATCACTCGGGGACTAGCGAAAAGCAGTACTTC	CASSPDHSGTSEKQYF
-	TRBJ2-1	TRBV2	-	TGTGCCAGCAGTGACAGGAGGCTGAATGAGCAGTTCTTC	CASSDRRLNEQFF
few	TRBJ2-3	TRBV5-1	TRBD2	TGCGCCAGCAAAAGCGGGGAACCCACAGATACGCAGTATTTT	CASKSGEPTDTQYF
-	TRBJ2-2	TRBV4-1	TRBD2	TGCGCCAGCAGCCAAGAACCGGGACTAGCGGGAGTTGGGACCGGGGAGCTGTTTTTT	CASSQEPGLAGVGTGELFF
-	TRBJ2-3	TRBV29-1	TRBD2	TGCAGCGTTGAAGTTTTAGCGGGAGTGTTTACAGATACGCAGTATTTT	CSVEVLAGVFTDTQYF
few	TRBJ2-2	TRBV6-4	TRBD2	TGTGCCAGCAGCAGCGGGAGCCCCACCGGGGAGCTGTTTTTT	CASSSGSPTGELFF
-	TRBJ2-3	TRBV27	TRBD2	TGTGCCAGCAGTCTGGGACTAGCGACGACAGATACGCAGTATTTT	CASSLGLATTDTQYF
-	TRBJ2-1	TRBV6-4	-	TGTGCCAGCAGTGACTCACCCAGTCCCTTAAAAGGAGATGAGCAGTTCTTC	CASSDSPSPLKGDEQFF
once	TRBJ2-7	TRBV4-3	-	TGCGCCAGCAGCCAAGGATTGGGGCAGGCGAGAAGGGAGCAGTACTTC	CASSQGLGQARREQYF
-	TRBJ1-1	TRBV11-2	TRBD1	TGTGCCAGCAGCTCGGGAAGACAGGGCAGATACACTGAAGCTTTCTTT	CASSSGRQGRYTEAFF
-	TRBJ2-3	TRBV5-1	-	TGCGCCAGCAGCTTGAATCCTGGGGAGGGCACAGATACGCAGTATTTT	CASSLNPGEGTDTQYF